This note documents a single T cell receptor beta chain sequence. This clonotype was detected a few times. Base qualities are not recorded, but no much larger clone differs from it by a single base. This sample was taken from a study of T cells after yellow fever vaccination (dated by TCRdb to between 2018 and 2020). Some background on the complete study: Memory subsets (EM, EMRA, CM and Tscm) were sorted on a BD FACS Aria III using CD3, CD45RA, CCR7 and CD95 staining. Memory subsets were sorted on days 0, 15 and 45 and at 18 months after primary vaccination, and on days 0, 15 and 45 after the 30-year booster. The SMART-Seq v4 Ultra Low Input RNA kit was used to prepare libraries from fractions with low cell numbers. Blood was collected at multiple timepoints before and after primary and secondary immunization, and bulk PBMC replicates and cell subsets were isolated. The cohort comprised two healthy male donors, one aged 18 to 29 and one aged 30 to 40 years. To track T-cell clones before and after primary and booster YFV17D yellow fever vaccination, bulk TCR alpha and beta repertoires were sequenced longitudinally.

Findings and caveats that apply to the study as a whole: A small fraction of clonotypes showed up in both the CD4 and CD8 compartments, probably as a result of convergent recombination. Most clones expanded after primary vaccination were re-detected after the booster (96% of CD4 and more than 70% of CD8), suggesting broad memory maintenance. The secondary T-cell response was found to be weaker but faster than the primary response, with a peak reached on day 5 rather than on day 15. Because only two donors were included in the study, the extent to which the findings can be generalized is limited. Computational filtering was required because FACS-sorted repertoires could contain abundant contaminating clonotypes from the bulk population. On day 0, almost all vaccine-responding clonotypes were below detection in the sorted memory subsets.

The CDR3 runs 15 residues from the cysteine to the phenylalanine. Just the 45-base CDR3 DNA is kept, in frame starting at base 1. V trim: 8 bases; J trim: 6 bases; unmatched bases: 7. The germline V gene yields SGHNT for CDR1 and YENEEA for CDR2. TCR cDNA was synthesized by 5'RACE template switching, which introduced a universal primer site and unique molecular identifiers. Priming for cDNA synthesis came from both the TCR alpha and TCR beta constant segments. Library amplification used two PCR steps, and the second PCR step added sample barcodes and sequencing adapters. Libraries were sequenced on Illumina HiSeq 2500 (2x100 bp) or NovaSeq (2x150 bp). On the authors' methods: Demultiplexing of reads and collapsing into UMI consensus sequences were performed with MIGEC, and V(D)J alignment was carried out with MiXCR. Vaccine-responding clonotypes were identified with edgeR using replicate PBMC samples, with FDR below 0.01 and a log2 fold change above 5 up to day 15 being required. Each bulk clonotype received a CD4 or CD8 identity based on whether the sequenced CD4 or CD8 repertoire contained that clonotype at higher abundance. To estimate the distribution of each clone across memory phenotypes, clonotype frequencies in memory subsets were weighted by FACS-sorted cell numbers. TCRdb cleaned the public reads at Q25 with fastp, built clones with MiXCR and kept in-frame beta chains. One record per CDR3 amino acid sequence lists the most common genes and DNA. TCRdb, not the original authors, processed these V and J calls. This sample comprises under 50,000 distinct CDR3 sequences, more than 6% of them detected only once. The ten largest clones capture more than 9% of the sample.

The treatment or condition label, as the study defines it: live attenuated yellow fever vaccine strain. A standard Ficoll-Paque protocol was used to isolate PBMCs from peripheral blood. The RNeasy Micro Kit was used to extract RNA from sorted memory subsets. The sequence joins TRBV11-3 to TRBJ2-1; 13 of the junction bases match TRBD2. Sample: PBMCs, either bulk or a sorted T-cell subset (CD4+, CD8+, memory, or dextramer-sorted; not recorded which), taken 45 days after the yellow fever booster vaccination. The origin of this receptor is a man aged 25 to 45 who received the YFV17D yellow fever vaccine. This receptor has the CDR3 CASAAGTSGTNEQFF. The bases read TGTGCCAGCGCCGCCGGGACTAGCGGGACCAATGAGCAGTTCTTC.